The present TCR beta chain was sequenced within a study of patients and donors after allogeneic stem cell transplantation (dated by TCRdb to the early 2020s). Receptors were amplified or captured by RT-PCR. Instrument used: NextSeq 550. TCRdb trimmed the raw reads at Q25, called clones with MiXCR and kept productive beta chains. Entries that share a CDR3 protein sequence are merged under the most common genes and DNA. The sample yields about 960,000 distinct CDR3 sequences; roughly 18% were counted once. 6% of the sample is held by the ten biggest clonotypes. From a lookup of the germline V gene (reference sequence), CDR1 and CDR2 are LNHNV and YYDKDF. V loses 1 base of germline sequence and J loses 4 bases, and the interval between the two ends is 14 bases. The CDR3 runs 17 residues from the cysteine to the phenylalanine. The kept DNA is CDR3 alone, 51 bases in frame from the first base. On this clonotype itself: Its antigen is currently not known. No qualities accompany the bases; no much larger clone lies one base away.

The material sequenced was blood, either unsorted or a sorted T cell fraction (not recorded which). The chain links TRBV15 with TRBJ2-6; a weak D assignment points to TRBD1 (5 bases agree). The TCR was taken from a human donor who was either an allogeneic HSCT recipient or a stem cell or donor lymphocyte infusion donor (not recorded which). It is not recorded whose cells these are; they may come from a transplant donor. The DNA is TGTGCCACCAGCAGAGGGCCAGGGAAGTCGGGGGCCAACGTCCTGACTTTC. This gives the protein CATSRGPGKSGANVLTF.